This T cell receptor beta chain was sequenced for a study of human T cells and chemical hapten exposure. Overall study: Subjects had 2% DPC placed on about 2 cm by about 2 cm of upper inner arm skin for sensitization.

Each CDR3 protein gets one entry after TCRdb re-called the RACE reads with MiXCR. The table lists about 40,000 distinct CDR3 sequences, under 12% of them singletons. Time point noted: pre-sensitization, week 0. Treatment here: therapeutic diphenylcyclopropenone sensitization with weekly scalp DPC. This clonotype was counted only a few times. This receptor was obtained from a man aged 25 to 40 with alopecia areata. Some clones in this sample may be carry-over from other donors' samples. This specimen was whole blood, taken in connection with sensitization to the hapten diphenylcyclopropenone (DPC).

CDR3 sequence: CASSLADRSNTEAFF. CDR3 sequence (DNA): TGCGCCAGCAGCTTGGCGGACAGGTCGAACACTGAAGCTTTCTTT. This rearrangement joins TRBV5-1 to TRBJ1-1; 7 nucleotides match TRBD1. The CDR3 is 15 amino acids. Germline V gene sequence: CDR1 SGHRS, CDR2 YFSETQ. V lost 0 bases and J lost 1; bases outside the gene matches: 3. Drawing the rest from reference TRBV5-1 and TRBJ1-1, the complete variable domain is KAGVTQTPRYLIKTRGQQVTLSCSPISGHRSVSWYQQTPGQGLQFLFEYFSETQRNKGNFPGRFSGRQFSNSRSEMNVSTLELGDSALYLCASSLADRSNTEAFFGQGTRLTVV.